This T cell receptor (beta chain) was observed in a study of blood T cells in healthy people across ages. Study outcomes and limitations: Fewer expanded clones and more diversity marked long-lived versus aged donors.

Donors each provided roughly 11 milliliters of peripheral blood. Researchers isolated at least 6 million PBMCs per sample. Alongside a J-beta primer mix, a sample-barcoded 5' primer served in a second PCR lasting about 7 to 12 cycles. TCRdb passed the 5' RACE reads through MiXCR, listing each CDR3 protein once. The sample carries more than 1 million distinct CDR3 sequences, around 43% recorded once. There are a few counts of this clonotype. Its specificity is not known. After removal of 2 bases from V and 9 bases from J, the junction contained 7 bases not matched to a gene. The CDR3 is 15 residues long. CDR1 is SNHLY and CDR2 is FYNNEI in the germline V gene.

The sample was blood. The TCR was taken from an older woman in good health. This chain joins TRBV2 and TRBJ1-6; TRBD1 agrees at 7 bases. The CDR3 loop reads CASSERSTGASPLHF. CDR3 nucleotide sequence: TGTGCCAGCAGTGAACGTAGTACAGGGGCTTCACCCCTCCACTTT.